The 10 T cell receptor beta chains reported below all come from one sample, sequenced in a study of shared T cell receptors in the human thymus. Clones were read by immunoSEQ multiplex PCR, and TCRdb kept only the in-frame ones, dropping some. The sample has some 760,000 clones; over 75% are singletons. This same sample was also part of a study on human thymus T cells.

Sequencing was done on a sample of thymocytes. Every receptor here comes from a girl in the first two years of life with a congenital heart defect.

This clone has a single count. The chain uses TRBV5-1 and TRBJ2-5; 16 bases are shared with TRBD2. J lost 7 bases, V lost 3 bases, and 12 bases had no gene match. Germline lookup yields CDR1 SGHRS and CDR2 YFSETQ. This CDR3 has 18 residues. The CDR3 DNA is TGCGCCAGCAGCTCGGGGACTAGCGGGGGGGGCCCTTCGGGGACCCAGTACTTC. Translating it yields CASSSGTSGGGPSGTQYF.

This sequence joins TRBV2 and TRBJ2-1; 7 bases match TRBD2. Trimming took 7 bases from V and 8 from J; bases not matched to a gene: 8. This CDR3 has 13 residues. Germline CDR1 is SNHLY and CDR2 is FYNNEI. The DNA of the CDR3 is TGTGCCAGCAAGCGGGGCCTCGACGATGAGCAGTTCTTC. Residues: CASKRGLDDEQFF.

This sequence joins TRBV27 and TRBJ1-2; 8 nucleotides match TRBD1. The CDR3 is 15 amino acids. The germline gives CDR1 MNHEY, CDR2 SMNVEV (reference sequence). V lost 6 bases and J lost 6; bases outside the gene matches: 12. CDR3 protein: CASRSTRGRSDGYTF. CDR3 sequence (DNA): TGTGCCAGCAGATCCACCAGGGGGCGGTCAGATGGCTACACCTTC.

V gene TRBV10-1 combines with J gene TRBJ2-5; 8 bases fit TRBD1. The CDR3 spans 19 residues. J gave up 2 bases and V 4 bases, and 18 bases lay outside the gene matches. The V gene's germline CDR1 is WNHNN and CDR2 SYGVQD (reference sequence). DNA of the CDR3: TGCGCCAGCAGTGGGGGGTTTTTTTTCGGGACAGGTCCTCAAGAGACCCAGTACTTC. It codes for CASSGGFFFGTGPQETQYF.

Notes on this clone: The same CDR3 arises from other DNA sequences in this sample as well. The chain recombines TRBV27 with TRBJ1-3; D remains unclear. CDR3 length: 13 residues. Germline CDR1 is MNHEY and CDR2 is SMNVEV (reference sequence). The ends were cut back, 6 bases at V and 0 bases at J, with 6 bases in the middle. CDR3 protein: CASSLLSGNTIYF. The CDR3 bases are TGTGCCAGCAGCCTACTCTCTGGAAACACCATATATTTT.

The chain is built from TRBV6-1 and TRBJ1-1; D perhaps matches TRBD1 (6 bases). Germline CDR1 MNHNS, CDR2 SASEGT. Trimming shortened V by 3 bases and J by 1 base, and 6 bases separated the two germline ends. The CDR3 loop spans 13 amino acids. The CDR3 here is CASSDRGNTEAFF. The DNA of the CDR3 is TGTGCCAGCAGTGACAGGGGGAACACTGAAGCTTTCTTT.

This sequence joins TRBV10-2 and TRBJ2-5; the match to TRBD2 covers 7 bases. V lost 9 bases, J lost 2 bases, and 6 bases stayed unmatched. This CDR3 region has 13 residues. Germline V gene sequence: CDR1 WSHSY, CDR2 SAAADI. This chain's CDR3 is CASAGDEQETQYF. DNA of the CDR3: TGCGCCAGTGCGGGGGACGAACAAGAGACCCAGTACTTC.

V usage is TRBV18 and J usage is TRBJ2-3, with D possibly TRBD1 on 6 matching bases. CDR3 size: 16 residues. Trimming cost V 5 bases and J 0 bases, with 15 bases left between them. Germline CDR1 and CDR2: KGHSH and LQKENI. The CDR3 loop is CASSTTGSSSTDTQYF. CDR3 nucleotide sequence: TGTGCCAGCTCAACAACAGGGAGTTCTAGCACAGATACGCAGTATTTT.

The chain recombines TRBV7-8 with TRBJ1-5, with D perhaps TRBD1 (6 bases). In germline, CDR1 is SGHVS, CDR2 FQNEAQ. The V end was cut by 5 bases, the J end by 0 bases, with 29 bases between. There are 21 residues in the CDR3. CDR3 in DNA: TGTGCCAGCAGCCGTACAGGAACCGGGACAAAAGGAAACTCTAGCAATCAGCCCCAGCATTTT. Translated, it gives CASSRTGTGTKGNSSNQPQHF.

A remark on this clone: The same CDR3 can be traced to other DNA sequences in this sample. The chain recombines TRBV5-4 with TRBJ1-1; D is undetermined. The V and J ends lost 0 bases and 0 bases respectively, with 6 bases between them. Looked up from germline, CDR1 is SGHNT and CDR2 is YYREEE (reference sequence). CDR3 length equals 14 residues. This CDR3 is CASSLGQVNTEAFF. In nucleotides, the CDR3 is TGTGCCAGCAGCTTGGGCCAGGTGAACACTGAAGCTTTCTTT.